This entry is about one T cell receptor beta chain. The antigen is not known. The data belong to a study of radiation and T cells in renal cell carcinoma. The study, taken as a whole, reports: From baseline, blood top tumor clonotypes peaked at 2 weeks post-radiation. Baseline intratumoral clonotype presence is unknown without pretreatment biopsies.

The germline V and J ends were trimmed by 7 bases and 2 bases, with 14 bases remaining between them. The CDR3 runs 14 residues. Germline CDR1 SGDLS, CDR2 YYNGEE. Using immunoSEQ multiplex PCR, the repertoire was profiled, and TCRdb retains in-frame clones only, with some absent. The sample carries roughly 130,000 clones, around 90% recorded once. The time point was: blood 2 weeks post-SBRT. As for treatment: 15 Gy SBRT to primary tumor, nephrectomy 4 weeks later. The V gene is TRBV9, the J gene TRBJ2-3; D possibly corresponds to TRBD1 (6 bases). The TCR comes from a woman in her 70s with renal cell carcinoma. This sample comprised blood, obtained from a patient whose treatment included radiotherapy and nephrectomy. As DNA, the CDR3 is TGTGCCAGCTCACAGGGTGCACACACAGATACGCAGTATTTT. As protein: CASSQGAHTDTQYF.